This TCR beta chain is from a study of blood T cell repertoires in COVID-19. Study details: Material from acute and convalescent COVID-19 was sourced from the United States, Italy and Spain. Sources were T cells, B-cell-depleted T cells, or PBMCs; the material itself was cDNA or gDNA.

Original processing notes: Cell counts per sample came from amplifying reference gene primers. Profiled with immunoSEQ multiplex PCR; TCRdb holds only in-frame clones, not every one. D and trimming come from the DNA, and the V and J calls and clone size come from that table. The repertoire holds tens of thousands of clones, with about 83% as singletons. Trimming cost V 2 bases and J 6 bases, with 10 bases left between them. The germline CDR1 and CDR2 sequences are MNHEY and SVGEGT. This CDR3 has 13 amino acids. This clonotype was obtained from a man in his forties or fifties with acute or convalescent COVID-19. Sequenced sample: peripheral blood. The J gene is TRBJ1-2, the V gene TRBV6-2 or TRBV6-3, with D possibly matching TRBD1 (5 bases). CDR3 sequence reads: CASSYRGIDGYTF. Here the CDR3 DNA reads TGTGCCAGCAGTTACCGGGGGATTGATGGCTACACCTTC.